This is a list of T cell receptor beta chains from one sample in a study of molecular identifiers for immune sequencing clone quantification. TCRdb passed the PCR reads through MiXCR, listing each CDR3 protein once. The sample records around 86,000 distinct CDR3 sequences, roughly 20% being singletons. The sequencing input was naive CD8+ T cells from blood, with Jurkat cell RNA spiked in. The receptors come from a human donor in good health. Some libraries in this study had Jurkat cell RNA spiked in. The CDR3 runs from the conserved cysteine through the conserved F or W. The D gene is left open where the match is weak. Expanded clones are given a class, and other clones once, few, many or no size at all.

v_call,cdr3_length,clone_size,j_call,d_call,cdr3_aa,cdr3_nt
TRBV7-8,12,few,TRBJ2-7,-,CASSLVSSEQYF,TGTGCCAGCAGCTTAGTCTCTTCCGAGCAGTACTTC
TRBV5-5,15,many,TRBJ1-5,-,CASSLRETNNQPQHF,TGTGCCAGCAGCTTGAGGGAGACGAACAATCAGCCCCAGCATTTT
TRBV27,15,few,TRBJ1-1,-,CASSPSSRAYTEAFF,TGTGCCAGCAGTCCGTCCAGTAGAGCGTACACTGAAGCTTTCTTT
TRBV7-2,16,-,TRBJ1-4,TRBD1,CASSLSGTVINEKLFF,TGTGCCAGCAGCTTATCCGGGACAGTCATTAATGAAAAACTGTTTTTT
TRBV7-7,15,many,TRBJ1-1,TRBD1,CASREWDRENTEAFF,TGTGCTAGCAGAGAGTGGGACAGGGAGAACACTGAAGCTTTCTTT
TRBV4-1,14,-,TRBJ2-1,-,CASSQDTSYNEQFF,TGCGCCAGCAGCCAAGATACGAGTTACAATGAGCAGTTCTTC
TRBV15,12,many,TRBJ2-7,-,CATSIGPDEQYF,TGTGCCACCAGCATCGGACCGGACGAGCAGTACTTC
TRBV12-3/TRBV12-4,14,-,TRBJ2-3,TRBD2,CASSFAGGPDTQYF,TGTGCCAGCAGTTTTGCGGGGGGGCCAGATACGCAGTATTTT
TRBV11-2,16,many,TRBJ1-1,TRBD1,CASSPDRGVGNTEAFF,TGTGCCAGCAGCCCCGACAGGGGCGTGGGGAACACTGAAGCTTTCTTT
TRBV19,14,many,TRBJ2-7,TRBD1,CASSPWTGSHEQYF,TGTGCCAGTAGTCCATGGACAGGGAGCCACGAGCAGTACTTC
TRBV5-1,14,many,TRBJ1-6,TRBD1,CASRQGAGNSPLHF,TGCGCCAGCAGACAGGGGGCTGGAAATTCACCCCTCCACTTT
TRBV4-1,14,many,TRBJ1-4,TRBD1,CASSPAGTAEKLFF,TGCGCCAGCAGCCCGGCCGGGACAGCCGAAAAACTGTTTTTT
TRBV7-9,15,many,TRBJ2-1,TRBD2,CASSLLAGGPGEQFF,TGTGCCAGCAGCTTATTAGCGGGGGGGCCGGGGGAGCAGTTCTTC
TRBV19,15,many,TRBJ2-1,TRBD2,CASSASGNGFNEQFF,TGTGCCAGTAGTGCTAGCGGGAACGGATTCAATGAGCAGTTCTTC
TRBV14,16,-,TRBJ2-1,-,CASSQDSGISYNEQLF,TGTGCCAGCAGCCAAGATTCAGGAATCTCCTACAATGAGCAGCTCTTC
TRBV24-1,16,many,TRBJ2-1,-,CATSDLSAGAGNEQFF,TGTGCCACCAGTGATTTGAGTGCAGGGGCTGGGAATGAGCAGTTCTTC
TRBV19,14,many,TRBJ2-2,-,CASSINGDTGELFF,TGTGCCAGTAGTATAAATGGAGACACCGGGGAGCTGTTTTTT
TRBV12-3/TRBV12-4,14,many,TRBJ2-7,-,CASSLGGNSYEQYF,TGTGCCAGCAGTTTAGGGGGAAACTCCTACGAGCAGTACTTC
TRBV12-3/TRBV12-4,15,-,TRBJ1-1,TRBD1,CASSSSTGGYTEAFF,TGTGCCAGCAGTAGTTCGACAGGGGGCTACACTGAAGCTTTCTTT
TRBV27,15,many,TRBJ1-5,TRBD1,CASSAGQGMGQPQHF,TGTGCCAGCAGTGCGGGACAGGGTATGGGTCAGCCCCAGCATTTT
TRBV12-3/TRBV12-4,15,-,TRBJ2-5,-,CASSSGLGGPGDQYF,TGTGCCAGCAGTTCGGGACTGGGGGGTCCGGGCGACCAGTACTTC
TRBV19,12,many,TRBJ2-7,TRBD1,CASSIAGGKQYF,TGTGCCAGTAGTATAGCAGGGGGTAAGCAGTACTTC
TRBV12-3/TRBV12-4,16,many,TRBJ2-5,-,CASSLFGSGSVETQYF,TGTGCCAGCAGTTTATTTGGGTCAGGGAGTGTGGAGACCCAGTACTTC
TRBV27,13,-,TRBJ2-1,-,CASSSPGDNEQFF,TGTGCCAGCAGTTCACCGGGAGACAATGAGCAGTTCTTC
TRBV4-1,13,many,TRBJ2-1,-,CASSQDAAPVQFF,TGCGCCAGCAGCCAAGATGCAGCACCGGTACAGTTCTTC
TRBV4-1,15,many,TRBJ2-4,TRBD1,CASSSGQEPKNIQYF,TGCGCCAGCAGCTCAGGACAGGAGCCCAAAAACATTCAGTACTTC
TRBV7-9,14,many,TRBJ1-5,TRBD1,CASSFGQGAQPQHF,TGTGCCAGCAGCTTCGGACAGGGCGCTCAGCCCCAGCATTTT
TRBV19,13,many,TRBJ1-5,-,CASSTALHQPQHF,TGTGCCAGTAGTACAGCCCTGCATCAGCCCCAGCATTTT
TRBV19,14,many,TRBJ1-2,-,CASSMRTDTSGYTF,TGTGCCAGTAGTATGAGGACTGATACTTCTGGCTACACCTTC
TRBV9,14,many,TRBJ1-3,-,CASSGTNSGNTIYF,TGTGCCAGCAGCGGGACCAACTCTGGAAACACCATATATTTT
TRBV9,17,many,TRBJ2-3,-,CASSVSPGSRPDNTQYF,TGTGCCAGCAGCGTCTCTCCGGGCTCCCGACCGGATAATACGCAGTATTTT
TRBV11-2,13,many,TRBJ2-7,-,CASSQAEAYEQYF,TGTGCCAGCAGCCAGGCCGAAGCCTACGAGCAGTACTTC
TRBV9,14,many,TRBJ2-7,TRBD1,CASSPDRGFYEQYF,TGTGCCAGCAGCCCCGACAGGGGGTTCTACGAGCAGTACTTC
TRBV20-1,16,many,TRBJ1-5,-,CSARPNDNSGNQPQHF,TGCAGTGCTAGACCTAACGACAATAGCGGCAATCAGCCCCAGCATTTT
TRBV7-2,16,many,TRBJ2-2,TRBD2,CASSTREVGFTGELFF,TGTGCCAGCAGCACACGGGAGGTGGGCTTCACCGGGGAGCTGTTTTTT
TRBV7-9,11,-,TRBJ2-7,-,CASGDREEKYF,TGTGCCAGCGGAGACAGGGAGGAGAAGTACTTC
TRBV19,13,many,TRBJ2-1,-,CASTTPPYNEQFF,TGTGCCAGTACCACGCCACCCTACAATGAGCAGTTCTTC
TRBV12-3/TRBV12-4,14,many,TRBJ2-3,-,CASHPVNSTDTQYF,TGTGCCAGCCACCCCGTAAACTCAACAGATACGCAGTATTTT
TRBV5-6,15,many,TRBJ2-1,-,CASSLGRRGDNEQFF,TGTGCCAGCAGCTTGGGTCGCAGGGGGGATAATGAGCAGTTCTTC
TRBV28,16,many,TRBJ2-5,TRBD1,CASSPIETGLQETQYF,TGTGCCAGCAGCCCAATCGAGACAGGGCTCCAAGAGACCCAGTACTTC
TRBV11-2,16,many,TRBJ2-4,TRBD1,CASSSSGTGLKNIQYF,TGTGCCAGCAGTTCCTCCGGGACAGGGTTAAAAAACATTCAGTACTTC
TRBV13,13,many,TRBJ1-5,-,CASSRERNQPQHF,TGTGCCAGCAGCCGGGAACGCAATCAGCCCCAGCATTTT
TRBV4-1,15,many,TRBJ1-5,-,CASSQVPGEGQPQHF,TGCGCCAGCAGCCAAGTCCCGGGAGAGGGTCAGCCCCAGCATTTT
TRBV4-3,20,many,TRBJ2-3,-,CASSQGISEGGRLSTDTQYF,TGCGCCAGCAGCCAGGGGATCTCAGAGGGGGGCAGACTTAGCACAGATACGCAGTATTTT
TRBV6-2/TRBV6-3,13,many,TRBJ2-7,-,CASSYGATYEQYF,TGTGCCAGCAGCTACGGGGCCACCTACGAGCAGTACTTC
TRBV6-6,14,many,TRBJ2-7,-,CASSYSVSGWEQYF,TGTGCCAGCAGTTACTCCGTGTCGGGGTGGGAGCAGTACTTC
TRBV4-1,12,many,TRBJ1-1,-,CASRGPGVESAF,TGCGCCAGCAGAGGACCGGGGGTTGAGAGCGCTTTT
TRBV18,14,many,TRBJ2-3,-,CASSPSGPADTQYF,TGTGCCAGCTCCCCTAGTGGTCCGGCAGATACGCAGTATTTT
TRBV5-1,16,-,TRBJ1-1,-,CASGLDGGPTRTEAFF,TGCGCCAGCGGCTTGGATGGCGGACCAACTAGGACCGAAGCTTTCTTT
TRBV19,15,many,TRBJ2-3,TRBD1,CASSSWTGGTDTQYF,TGTGCCAGTAGTTCTTGGACAGGGGGGACAGATACGCAGTATTTT
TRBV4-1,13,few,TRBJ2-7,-,CASSQGITYEQYF,TGCGCCAGCAGCCAGGGGATCACCTACGAGCAGTACTTC
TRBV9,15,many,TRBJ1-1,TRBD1,CASSGGQGPTAEAFF,TGTGCCAGCAGCGGAGGACAGGGGCCGACGGCCGAAGCTTTCTTT
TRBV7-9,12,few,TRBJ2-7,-,CASSFKSYEQYF,TGTGCCAGCAGCTTCAAGTCCTACGAGCAGTACTTC
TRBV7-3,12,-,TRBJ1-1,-,CASSLSQTEAFF,TGTGCCAGCAGCCTCAGTCAGACTGAAGCTTTCTTT
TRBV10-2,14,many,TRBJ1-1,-,CASSVYSMNTEAFF,TGCGCCAGCAGTGTGTACAGCATGAACACTGAAGCTTTCTTT
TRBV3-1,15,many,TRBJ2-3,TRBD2,CASSQDSGGVNTQYF,TGTGCCAGCAGCCAAGATTCCGGGGGGGTGAATACGCAGTATTTT
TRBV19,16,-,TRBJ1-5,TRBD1,CACSSAGQGSNQPRHF,TGTGCCTGTAGCTCCGCGGGACAGGGGTCCAATCAGCCCCGGCATTTT